This T cell receptor beta chain was recovered during a study of PD-1 blockade in classical Hodgkin lymphoma. Study-wide results and caveats: TCR diversity rose significantly by C4D1 in CD4+ but not CD8+ cells.

The length of the CDR3 is 12 residues. The V gene lost 5 bases and the J gene lost 10 bases, with 14 bases spanning the gap. CDR1 SGHVS and CDR2 FNYEAQ come from the germline V gene. Using immunoSEQ multiplex PCR, the repertoire was profiled, and TCRdb retains in-frame clones only, with some absent. The sample holds nearly 55,000 clones; roughly 80% are singletons and the top ten take 16%. As for this clone: What it binds is not known.

Every patient experienced relapse after autologous stem cell transplantation, and brentuximab vedotin exposure varied. Best response was recorded as complete response, partial response or progressive disease. Sequenced material: peripheral blood mononuclear cells (PBMCs), taken at baseline. The V call is TRBV7-6, the J call TRBJ1-2; possibly TRBD1 for D (5 bases). The sequence was obtained from a human donor with classical Hodgkin lymphoma. The DNA for the CDR3 is TGTGCCAGCAGCGAAAGGGGTGTCGACTACACCTTC. Its protein product is CASSERGVDYTF.